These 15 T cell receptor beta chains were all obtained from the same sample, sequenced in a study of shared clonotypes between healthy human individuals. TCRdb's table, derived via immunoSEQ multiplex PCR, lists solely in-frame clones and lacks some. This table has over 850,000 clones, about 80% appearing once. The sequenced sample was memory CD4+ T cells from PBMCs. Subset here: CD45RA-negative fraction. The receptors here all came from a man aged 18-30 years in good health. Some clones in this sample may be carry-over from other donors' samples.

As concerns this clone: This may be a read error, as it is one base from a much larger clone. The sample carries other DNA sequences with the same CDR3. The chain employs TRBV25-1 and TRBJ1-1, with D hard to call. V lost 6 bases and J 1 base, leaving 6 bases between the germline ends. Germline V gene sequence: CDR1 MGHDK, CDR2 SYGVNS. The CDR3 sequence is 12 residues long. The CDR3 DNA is TGTGCCAGCAGGGCCGGGAACACTGAAGCTTTCTTT. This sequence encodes CASRAGNTEAFF.

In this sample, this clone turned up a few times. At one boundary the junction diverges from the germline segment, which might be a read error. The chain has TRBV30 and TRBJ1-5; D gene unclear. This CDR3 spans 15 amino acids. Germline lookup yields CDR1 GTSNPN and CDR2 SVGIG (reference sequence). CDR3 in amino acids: CAWSPPDWTYQPQHF. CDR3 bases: TGTGCCTGGAGTCCCCCGGACTGGACCTATCAACCCCAGCATTTT.

CDR3 protein: CASSLLGETGANVLTF. The CDR3, as DNA: TGTGCCAGCAGTTTATTGGGGGAAACTGGGGCCAACGTCCTGACTTTC. J is TRBJ2-6 and V is TRBV28; the D gene could be TRBD1 or TRBD2 (5 bases each). The CDR3 is made up of 16 amino acids. Germline CDR1 is MDHEN and CDR2 is SYDVKM. V lost 1 base, J lost 2 bases, and 9 bases lay in between.

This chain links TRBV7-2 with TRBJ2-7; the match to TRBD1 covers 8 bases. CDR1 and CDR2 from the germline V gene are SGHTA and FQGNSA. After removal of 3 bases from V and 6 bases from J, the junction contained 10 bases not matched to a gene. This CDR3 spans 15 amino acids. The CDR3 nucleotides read TGTGCCAGCAGCTTTTCGAGGGGGGACAGGCCCGAGCAGTACTTC. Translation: CASSFSRGDRPEQYF.

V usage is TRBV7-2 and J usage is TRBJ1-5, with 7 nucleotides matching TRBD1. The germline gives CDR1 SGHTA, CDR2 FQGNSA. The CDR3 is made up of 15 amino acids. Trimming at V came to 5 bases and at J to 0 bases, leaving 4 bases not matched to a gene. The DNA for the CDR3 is TGTGCCAGCAGCCCCCGGACAGGTAGCAATCAGCCCCAGCATTTT. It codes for CASSPRTGSNQPQHF.

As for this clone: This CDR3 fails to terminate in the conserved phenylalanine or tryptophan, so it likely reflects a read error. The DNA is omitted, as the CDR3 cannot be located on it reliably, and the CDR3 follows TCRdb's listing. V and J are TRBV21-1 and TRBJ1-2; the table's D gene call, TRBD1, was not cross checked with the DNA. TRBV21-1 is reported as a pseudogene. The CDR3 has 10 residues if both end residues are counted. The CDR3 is CASSKRGQEI.

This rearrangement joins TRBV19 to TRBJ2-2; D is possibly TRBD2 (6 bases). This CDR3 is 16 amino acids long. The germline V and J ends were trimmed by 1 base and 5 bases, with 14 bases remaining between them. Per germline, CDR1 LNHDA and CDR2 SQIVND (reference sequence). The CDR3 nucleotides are TGTGCCAGTAGTATAGTGGTGTCGCTAGCGACCGGGGAGCTGTTTTTT. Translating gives CASSIVVSLATGELFF.

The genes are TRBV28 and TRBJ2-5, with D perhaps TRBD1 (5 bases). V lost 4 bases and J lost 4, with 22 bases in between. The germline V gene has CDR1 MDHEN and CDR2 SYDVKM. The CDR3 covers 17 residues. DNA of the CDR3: TGTGCCAGCAGTTCACCCCCTGGGGCGCCCCAGGGAGAGACCCAGTACTTC. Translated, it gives CASSSPPGAPQGETQYF.

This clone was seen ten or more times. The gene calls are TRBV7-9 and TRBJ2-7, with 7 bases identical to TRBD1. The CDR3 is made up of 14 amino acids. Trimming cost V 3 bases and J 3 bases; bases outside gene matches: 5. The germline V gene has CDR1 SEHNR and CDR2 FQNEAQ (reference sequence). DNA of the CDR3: TGTGCCAGCAGCTTCCGGGACAGCCACTACGAGCAGTACTTC. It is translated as CASSFRDSHYEQYF.

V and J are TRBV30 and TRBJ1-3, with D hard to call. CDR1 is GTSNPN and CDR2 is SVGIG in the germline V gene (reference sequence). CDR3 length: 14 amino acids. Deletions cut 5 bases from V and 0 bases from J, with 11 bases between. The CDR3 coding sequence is TGTGCCTGGGCTGCAGGAGTCTCTGGAAACACCATATATTTT. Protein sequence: CAWAAGVSGNTIYF.

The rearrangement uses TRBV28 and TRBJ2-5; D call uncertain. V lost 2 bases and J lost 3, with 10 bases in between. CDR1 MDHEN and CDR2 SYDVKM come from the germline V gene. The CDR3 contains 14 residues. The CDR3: CASSLSNRKETQYF. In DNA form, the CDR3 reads TGTGCCAGCAGTTTAAGTAACCGGAAAGAGACCCAGTACTTC.

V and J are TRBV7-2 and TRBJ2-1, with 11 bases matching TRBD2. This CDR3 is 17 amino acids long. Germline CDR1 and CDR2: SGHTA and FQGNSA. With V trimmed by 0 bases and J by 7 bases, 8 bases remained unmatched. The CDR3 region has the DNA TGTGCCAGCAGCTTAGCCGGACTAGCGGGTCTCAAAAATGAGCAGTTCTTC. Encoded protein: CASSLAGLAGLKNEQFF.

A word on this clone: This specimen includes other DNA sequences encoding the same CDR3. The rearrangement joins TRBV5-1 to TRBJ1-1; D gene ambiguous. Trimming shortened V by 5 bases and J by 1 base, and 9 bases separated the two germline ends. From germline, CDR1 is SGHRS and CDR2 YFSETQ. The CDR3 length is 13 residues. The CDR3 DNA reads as TGCGCCAGCAGTCTTACGGCGAACACTGAAGCTTTCTTT. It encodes CASSLTANTEAFF.

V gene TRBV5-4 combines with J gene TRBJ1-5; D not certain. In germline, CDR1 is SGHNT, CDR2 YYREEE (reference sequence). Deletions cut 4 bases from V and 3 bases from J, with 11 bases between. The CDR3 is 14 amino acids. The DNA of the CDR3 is TGTGCCAGCAGCCTTTCAGGATTCAATCAGCCCCAGCATTTT. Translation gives CASSLSGFNQPQHF.

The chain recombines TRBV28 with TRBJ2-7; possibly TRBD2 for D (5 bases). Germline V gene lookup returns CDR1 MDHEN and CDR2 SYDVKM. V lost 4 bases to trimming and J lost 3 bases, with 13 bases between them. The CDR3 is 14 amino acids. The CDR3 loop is CASSSPGNNYEQYF. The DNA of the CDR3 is TGTGCCAGCAGTTCACCCGGGAATAACTACGAGCAGTACTTC.